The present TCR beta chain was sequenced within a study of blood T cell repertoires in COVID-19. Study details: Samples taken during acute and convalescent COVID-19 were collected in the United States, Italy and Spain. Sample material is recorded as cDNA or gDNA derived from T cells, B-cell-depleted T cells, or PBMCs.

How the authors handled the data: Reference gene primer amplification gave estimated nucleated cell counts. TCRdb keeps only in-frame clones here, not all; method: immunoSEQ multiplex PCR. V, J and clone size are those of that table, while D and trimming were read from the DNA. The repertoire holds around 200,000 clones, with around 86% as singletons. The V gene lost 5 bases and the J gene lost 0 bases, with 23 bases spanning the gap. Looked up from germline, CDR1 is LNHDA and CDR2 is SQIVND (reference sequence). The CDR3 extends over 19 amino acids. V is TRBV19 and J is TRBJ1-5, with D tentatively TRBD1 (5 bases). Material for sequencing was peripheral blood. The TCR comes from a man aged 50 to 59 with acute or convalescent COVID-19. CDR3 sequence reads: CASSVARGRGMISNQPQHF. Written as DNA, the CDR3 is TGTGCCAGTAGTGTAGCCCGAGGGCGGGGCATGATTAGCAATCAGCCCCAGCATTTT.